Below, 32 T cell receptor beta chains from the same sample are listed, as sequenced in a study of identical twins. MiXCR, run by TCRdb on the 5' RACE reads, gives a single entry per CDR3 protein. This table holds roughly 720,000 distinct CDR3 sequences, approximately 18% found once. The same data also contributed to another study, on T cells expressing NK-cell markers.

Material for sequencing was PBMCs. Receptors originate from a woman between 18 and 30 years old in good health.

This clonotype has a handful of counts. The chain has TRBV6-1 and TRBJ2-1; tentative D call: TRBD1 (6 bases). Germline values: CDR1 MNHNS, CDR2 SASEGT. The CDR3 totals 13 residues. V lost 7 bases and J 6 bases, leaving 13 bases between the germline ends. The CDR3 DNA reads TGTGCCAGCACTATAACAGGGAGCAATGAGCAGTTCTTC. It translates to CASTITGSNEQFF.

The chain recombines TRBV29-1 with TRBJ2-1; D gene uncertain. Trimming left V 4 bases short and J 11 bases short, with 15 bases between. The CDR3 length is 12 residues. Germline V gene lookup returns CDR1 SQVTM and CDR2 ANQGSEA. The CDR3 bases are TGCAGCGTTGGGTGGGTGGGTACCAAGCAGTTCTTC. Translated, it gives CSVGWVGTKQFF.

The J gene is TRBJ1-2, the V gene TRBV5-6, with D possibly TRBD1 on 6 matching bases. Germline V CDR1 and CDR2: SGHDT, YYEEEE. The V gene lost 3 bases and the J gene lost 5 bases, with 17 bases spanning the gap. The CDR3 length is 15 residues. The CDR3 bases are TGTGCCAGCAGCTCGCTCGACAGGTCCCTATATGGCTACACCTTC. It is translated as CASSSLDRSLYGYTF.

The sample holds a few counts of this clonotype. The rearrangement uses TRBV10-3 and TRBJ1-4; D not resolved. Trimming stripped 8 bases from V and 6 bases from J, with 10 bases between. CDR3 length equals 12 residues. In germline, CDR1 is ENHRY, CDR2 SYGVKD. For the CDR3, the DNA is TGTGCCATCGGGGAGGCAGATGAAAAACTGTTTTTT. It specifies CAIGEADEKLFF.

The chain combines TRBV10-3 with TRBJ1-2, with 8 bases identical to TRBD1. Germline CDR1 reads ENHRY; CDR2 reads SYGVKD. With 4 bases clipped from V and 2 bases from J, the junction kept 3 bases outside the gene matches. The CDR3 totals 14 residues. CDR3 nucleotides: TGTGCCATCAGTGGACAGGGGCTGAACTATGGCTACACCTTC. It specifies CAISGQGLNYGYTF.

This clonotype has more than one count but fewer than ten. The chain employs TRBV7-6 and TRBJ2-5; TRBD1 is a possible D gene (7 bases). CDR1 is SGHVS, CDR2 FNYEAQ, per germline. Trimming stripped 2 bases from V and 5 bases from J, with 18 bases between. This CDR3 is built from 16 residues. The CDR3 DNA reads TGTGCCAGCAGCTTACCTTCAGGGGGGCTGGGGGAGACCCAGTACTTC. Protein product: CASSLPSGGLGETQYF.

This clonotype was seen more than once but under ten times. CDR3 protein: CASSSTSRGIQNYEQYF. The CDR3 DNA sequence: TGTGCCAGCAGTTCTACTAGTCGGGGTATCCAAAACTACGAGCAGTACTTC. V and J are TRBV28 and TRBJ2-7, with D perhaps TRBD2 (5 bases). Germline V gene lookup returns CDR1 MDHEN and CDR2 SYDVKM. V was trimmed by 4 bases and J by 3 bases, leaving 22 bases between them. This CDR3 has 17 residues.

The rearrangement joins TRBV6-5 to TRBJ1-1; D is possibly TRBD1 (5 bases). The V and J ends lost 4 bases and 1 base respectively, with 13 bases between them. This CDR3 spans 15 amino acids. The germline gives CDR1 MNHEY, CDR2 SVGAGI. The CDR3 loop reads CASSLTATWNTEAFF. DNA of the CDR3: TGTGCCAGCAGTTTGACAGCGACCTGGAACACTGAAGCTTTCTTT.

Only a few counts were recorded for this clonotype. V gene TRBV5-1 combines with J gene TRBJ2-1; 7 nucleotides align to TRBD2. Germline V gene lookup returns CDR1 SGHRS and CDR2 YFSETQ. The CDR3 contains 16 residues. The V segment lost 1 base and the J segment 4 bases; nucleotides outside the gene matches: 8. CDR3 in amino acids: CASSLWQRGDYNEQFF. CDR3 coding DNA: TGCGCCAGCAGCTTGTGGCAGCGGGGAGATTACAATGAGCAGTTCTTC. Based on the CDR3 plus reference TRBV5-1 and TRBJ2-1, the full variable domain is KAGVTQTPRYLIKTRGQQVTLSCSPISGHRSVSWYQQTPGQGLQFLFEYFSETQRNKGNFPGRFSGRQFSNSRSEMNVSTLELGDSALYLCASSLWQRGDYNEQFFGPGTRLTVL.

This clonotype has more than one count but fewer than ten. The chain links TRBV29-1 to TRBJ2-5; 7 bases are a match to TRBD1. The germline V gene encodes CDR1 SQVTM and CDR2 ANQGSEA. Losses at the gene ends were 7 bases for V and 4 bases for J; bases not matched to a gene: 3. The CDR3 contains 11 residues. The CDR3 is CSAGQAETQYF. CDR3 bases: TGCAGCGCCGGACAGGCAGAGACCCAGTACTTC.

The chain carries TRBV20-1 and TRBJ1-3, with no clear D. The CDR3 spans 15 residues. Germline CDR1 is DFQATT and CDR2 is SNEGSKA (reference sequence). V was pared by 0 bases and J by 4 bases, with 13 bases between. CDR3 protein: CSARDQGSGGNTIYF. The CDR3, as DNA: TGCAGTGCTAGAGATCAAGGGTCGGGGGGAAACACCATATATTTT.

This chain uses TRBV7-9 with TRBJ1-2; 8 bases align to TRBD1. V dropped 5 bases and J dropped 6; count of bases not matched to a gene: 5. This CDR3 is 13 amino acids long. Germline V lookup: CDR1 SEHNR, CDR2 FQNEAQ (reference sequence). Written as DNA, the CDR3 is TGTGCCAGCAGCCAGACAGGGGCAAATGGCTACACCTTC. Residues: CASSQTGANGYTF.

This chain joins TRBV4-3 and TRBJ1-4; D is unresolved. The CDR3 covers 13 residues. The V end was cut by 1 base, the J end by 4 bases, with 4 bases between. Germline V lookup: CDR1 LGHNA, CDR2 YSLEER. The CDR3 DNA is TGCGCCAGCAGCCAAGGATATAATGAAAAACTGTTTTTT. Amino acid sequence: CASSQGYNEKLFF.

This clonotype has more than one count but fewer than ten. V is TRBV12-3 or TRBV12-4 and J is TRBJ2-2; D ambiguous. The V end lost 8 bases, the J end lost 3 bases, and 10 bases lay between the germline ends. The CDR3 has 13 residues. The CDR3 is CASAPGYTGELFF. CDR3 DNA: TGTGCCAGCGCCCCCGGGTACACCGGGGAGCTGTTTTTT.

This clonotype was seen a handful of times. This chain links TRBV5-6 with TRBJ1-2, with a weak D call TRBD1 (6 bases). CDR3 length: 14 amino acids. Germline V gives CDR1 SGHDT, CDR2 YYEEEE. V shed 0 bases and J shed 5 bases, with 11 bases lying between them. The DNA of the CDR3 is TGTGCCAGCAGCTTGGGAGGGGGAACATATGGCTACACCTTC. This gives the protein CASSLGGGTYGYTF.

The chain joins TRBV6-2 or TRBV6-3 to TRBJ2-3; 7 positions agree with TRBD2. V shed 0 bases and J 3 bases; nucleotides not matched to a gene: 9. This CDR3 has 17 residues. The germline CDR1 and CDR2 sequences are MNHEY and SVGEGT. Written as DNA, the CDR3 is TGTGCCAGCAGTTACTCGCGGGAGCGTGAGAATACAGATACGCAGTATTTT. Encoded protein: CASSYSRERENTDTQYF.

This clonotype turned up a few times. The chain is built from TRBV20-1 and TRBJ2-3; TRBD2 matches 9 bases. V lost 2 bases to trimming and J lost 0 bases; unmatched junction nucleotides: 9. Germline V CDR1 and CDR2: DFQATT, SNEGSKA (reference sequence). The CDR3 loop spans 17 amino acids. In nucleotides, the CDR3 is TGCAGTGCTAGAAGGGGCGGCGGGAGGGGGAGCACAGATACGCAGTATTTT. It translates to CSARRGGGRGSTDTQYF.

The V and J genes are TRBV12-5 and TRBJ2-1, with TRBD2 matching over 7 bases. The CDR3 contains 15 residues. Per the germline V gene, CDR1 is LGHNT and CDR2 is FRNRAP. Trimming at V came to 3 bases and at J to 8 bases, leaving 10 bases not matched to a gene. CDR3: CASGFGRFTSDEQFF. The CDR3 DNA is TGTGCTAGTGGTTTCGGGAGGTTCACTTCGGATGAGCAGTTCTTC. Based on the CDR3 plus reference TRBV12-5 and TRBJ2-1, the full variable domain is DARVTQTPRHKVTEMGQEVTMRCQPILGHNTVFWYRQTMMQGLELLAYFRNRAPLDDSGMPKDRFSAEMPDATLATLKIQPSEPRDSAVYFCASGFGRFTSDEQFFGPGTRLTVL.

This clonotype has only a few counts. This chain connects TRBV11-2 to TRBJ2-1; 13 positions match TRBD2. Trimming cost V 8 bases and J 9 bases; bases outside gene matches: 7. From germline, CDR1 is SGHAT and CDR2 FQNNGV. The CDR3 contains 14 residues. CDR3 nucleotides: TGTGCCAGCCTACTAGCGGGAGGGACCGGTGAGCAGTTCTTC. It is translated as CASLLAGGTGEQFF.

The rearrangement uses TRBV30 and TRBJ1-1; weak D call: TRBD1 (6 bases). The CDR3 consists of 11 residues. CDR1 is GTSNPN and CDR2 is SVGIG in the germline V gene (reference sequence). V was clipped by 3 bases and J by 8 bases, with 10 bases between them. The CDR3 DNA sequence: TGTGCCTGGAGCCAAGACAGGGAAGCTTTCTTT. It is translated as CAWSQDREAFF.

CDR3 protein: CASSSTPGLADTSYYEQYF. DNA for the CDR3: TGTGCCAGCAGCTCGACGCCGGGACTAGCGGATACGAGTTACTACGAGCAGTACTTC. This chain links TRBV11-1 with TRBJ2-7; TRBD2 matches 11 bases. V shed 4 bases, J shed 3 bases, and the junction held 17 bases outside the gene matches. The germline V gene encodes CDR1 SGHAT and CDR2 FQDESV (reference sequence). This CDR3 spans 19 amino acids.

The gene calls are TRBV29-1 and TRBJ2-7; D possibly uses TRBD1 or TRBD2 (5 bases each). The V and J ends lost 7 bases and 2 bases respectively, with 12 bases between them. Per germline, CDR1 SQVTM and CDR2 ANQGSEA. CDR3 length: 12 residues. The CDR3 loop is CSGKLGAYEQYF. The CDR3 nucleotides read TGCAGCGGAAAACTAGGGGCCTACGAGCAGTACTTC.

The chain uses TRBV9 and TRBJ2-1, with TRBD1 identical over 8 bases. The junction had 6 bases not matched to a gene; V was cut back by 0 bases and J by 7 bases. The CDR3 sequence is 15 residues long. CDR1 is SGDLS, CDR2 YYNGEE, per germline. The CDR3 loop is CASSVGRGLGNEQFF. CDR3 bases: TGTGCCAGCAGCGTAGGCAGGGGGCTTGGAAATGAGCAGTTCTTC.

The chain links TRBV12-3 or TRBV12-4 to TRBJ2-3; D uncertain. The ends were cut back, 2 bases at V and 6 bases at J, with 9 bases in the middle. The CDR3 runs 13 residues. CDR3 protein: CASSLRDEDTQYF. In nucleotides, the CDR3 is TGTGCCAGCAGTTTAAGGGATGAGGATACGCAGTATTTT.

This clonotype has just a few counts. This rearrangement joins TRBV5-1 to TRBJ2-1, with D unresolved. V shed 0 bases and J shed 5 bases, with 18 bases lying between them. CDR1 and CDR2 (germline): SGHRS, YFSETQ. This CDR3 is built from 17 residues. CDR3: CASSLASRRDWNNEQFF. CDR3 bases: TGCGCCAGCAGCTTGGCCTCGCGACGCGACTGGAACAATGAGCAGTTCTTC. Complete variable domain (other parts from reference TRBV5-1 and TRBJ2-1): KAGVTQTPRYLIKTRGQQVTLSCSPISGHRSVSWYQQTPGQGLQFLFEYFSETQRNKGNFPGRFSGRQFSNSRSEMNVSTLELGDSALYLCASSLASRRDWNNEQFFGPGTRLTVL.

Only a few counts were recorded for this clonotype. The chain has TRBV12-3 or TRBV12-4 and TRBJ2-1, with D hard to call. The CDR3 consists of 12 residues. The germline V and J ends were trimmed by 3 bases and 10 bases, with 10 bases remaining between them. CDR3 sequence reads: CASSFSGREQFF. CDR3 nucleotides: TGTGCCAGCAGTTTTTCGGGCCGAGAGCAGTTCTTC.

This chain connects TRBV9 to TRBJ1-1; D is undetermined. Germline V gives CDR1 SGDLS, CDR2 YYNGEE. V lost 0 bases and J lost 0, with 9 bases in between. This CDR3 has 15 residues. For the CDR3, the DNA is TGTGCCAGCAGCGTAGCTTCAGGAATGAACACTGAAGCTTTCTTT. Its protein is CASSVASGMNTEAFF.

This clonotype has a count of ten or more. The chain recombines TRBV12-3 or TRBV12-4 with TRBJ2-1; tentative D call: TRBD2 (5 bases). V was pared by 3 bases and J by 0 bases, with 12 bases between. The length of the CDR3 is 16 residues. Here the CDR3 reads CASSFGRRSSYNEQFF. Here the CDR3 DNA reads TGTGCCAGCAGTTTTGGGCGGAGGAGCTCCTACAATGAGCAGTTCTTC.

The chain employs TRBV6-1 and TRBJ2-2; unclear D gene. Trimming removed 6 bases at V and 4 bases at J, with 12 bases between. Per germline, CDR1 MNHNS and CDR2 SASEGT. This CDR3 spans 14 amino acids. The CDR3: CASSRVWGTGELFF. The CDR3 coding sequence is TGTGCCAGCAGCCGGGTCTGGGGCACCGGGGAGCTGTTTTTT.

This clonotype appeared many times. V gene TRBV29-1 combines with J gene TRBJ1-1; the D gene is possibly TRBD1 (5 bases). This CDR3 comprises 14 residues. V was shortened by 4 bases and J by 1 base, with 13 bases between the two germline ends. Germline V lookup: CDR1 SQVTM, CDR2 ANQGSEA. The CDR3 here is CSVAPPGRNTEAFF. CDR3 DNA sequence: TGCAGCGTTGCCCCGCCAGGGCGGAACACTGAAGCTTTCTTT.

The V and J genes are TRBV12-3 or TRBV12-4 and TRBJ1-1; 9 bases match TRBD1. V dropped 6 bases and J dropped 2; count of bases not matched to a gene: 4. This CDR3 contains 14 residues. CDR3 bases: TGTGCCAGCAGCGAACAGGGGGCCAACACTGAAGCTTTCTTT. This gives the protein CASSEQGANTEAFF.

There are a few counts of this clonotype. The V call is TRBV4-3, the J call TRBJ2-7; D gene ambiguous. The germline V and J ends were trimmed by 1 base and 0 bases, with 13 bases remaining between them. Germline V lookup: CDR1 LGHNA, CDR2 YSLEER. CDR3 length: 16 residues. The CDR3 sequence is CASSQGTGRTSYEQYF. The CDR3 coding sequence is TGCGCCAGCAGCCAAGGGACCGGACGGACCTCCTACGAGCAGTACTTC.